This is a list of T cell receptor beta chains from one sample in a study of cytomegalovirus exposure and HLA in healthy donors. Sequencing used immunoSEQ multiplex PCR; TCRdb keeps in-frame clones, though not all of them. The sample yields about 160,000 clones, roughly 76% seen once. The sample taken for sequencing was PBMCs. The receptors originated from a woman between 45 and 60 years old in good health and CMV-seronegative. The CDR3 runs from the conserved cysteine through the conserved F or W. The D gene is left open where the match is weak. Clone size is not always given. Where it is, it says once, few, many or a class for expanded clones.

J,V,D,size,DNA,CDR3
TRBJ1-3,TRBV21-1,.,.,TGTGCCAGCAGCAAAGTAGGGGGTTGGCCAGCGAGAAACACCATATATTTT,CASSKVGGWPARNTIYF
TRBJ2-5,TRBV5-8,.,.,TGTGCCAGCACCCCCGGGATAGCGGAGACCCAGTACTTC,CASTPGIAETQYF
TRBJ1-1,TRBV30,.,.,TGTGCCTGGAGTGTAGGGAGTCAGAGTGAAGCTTTCTTT,CAWSVGSQSEAFF
TRBJ2-1,TRBV9,TRBD1,.,TGTGCCAGCAGCGACGACAGGGGGCGCTGGGATGAGCAGTTCTTC,CASSDDRGRWDEQFF
TRBJ2-7,TRBV7-9,.,.,TGTTCCAGCAGCGGGCAGGGGTTGGGGCCCTACGAGCAGTACTTC,CSSSGQGLGPYEQYF
TRBJ1-5,TRBV30,.,.,TGTGCCTGGAGTTTCCGGGGGGTAAGCAATCAGCCCCAGCATTTT,CAWSFRGVSNQPQHF
TRBJ2-7,TRBV27,TRBD1,.,TGTGCCAGCAGTCCGGACAGGGGGCTGATCTACGAGCAGTACTTC,CASSPDRGLIYEQYF
TRBJ2-3,TRBV9,.,few,TGTGCCAGCAGCAGCAGGACAGATCGCACGGATACGCAGTATTTT,CASSSRTDRTDTQYF
TRBJ2-2,TRBV6-5,.,.,TGTGCCAGCAGAAGCCGATACACCGGGGAGCTGTTTTTT,CASRSRYTGELFF
TRBJ1-1,TRBV6-5,TRBD1,.,TGTGCCAGCAGGGCACCGGGACAGCCGAACACTGAAGCTTTCTTT,CASRAPGQPNTEAFF
TRBJ1-2,TRBV5-4,.,.,TGTGCCAGCAGCACTAACGGGGGGGCGAACTATGGCTACACCTTC,CASSTNGGANYGYTF
TRBJ1-2,TRBV18,TRBD1,.,TGTGCCAGCTCAACGACAGGGTTTAACTATGGCTACACCTTC,CASSTTGFNYGYTF
TRBJ2-1,TRBV7-2,TRBD1,.,TGTGCCAGCAGCTTAGCGGGCTGGACAGGGACCGTAAATGAGCAGTTCTTC,CASSLAGWTGTVNEQFF
TRBJ2-7,TRBV4-2,TRBD2,.,TGTGCCAGCAGCCAAGAACTAGCGGGGGCTGTTAGCGAGCAGTACTTC,CASSQELAGAVSEQYF
TRBJ2-1,TRBV10-1,TRBD2,.,TGCGCCAGCAGTCCAGCGGGGAGTGTCTACAATGAGCAGTTCTTC,CASSPAGSVYNEQFF
TRBJ1-4,TRBV21-1,.,.,TGTGCCAGCAGCAATATAGCGGCAGGACCCATGGATAGCGGAATCCAAAAAAATGAAAAACTGTTTTTT,CASSNIAAGPMDSGIQKNEKLFF